The subject of this entry is one TCR beta chain. Its antigen is unidentified. This record belongs to a study of beta chain features in type 1 diabetes. Study conclusions and caveats: There was a moderate but significant shortening of TCRB CDR3s in all four CD4+ subsets of Type 1 diabetes patients. Patients and controls would share equally any PCR tilt toward shorter templates. Among patients, naive, central memory and Treg TCRB repertoires appeared more similar than among healthy donors. A cDNA-based sequencing approach could over-represent cells with high TCR expression.

Expressed TCRB transcripts were sequenced because the isolated RNA had all been reverse transcribed beforehand. Generated by immunoSEQ multiplex PCR, the TCRdb table keeps only in-frame clones and is missing some. This sample has about 360,000 clones, with around an eighth found just once. This sequence was found in a man between 18 and 29 years old in good health. Material for sequencing was naive CD4+ T cells from blood.

CDR3 protein: CASRPSQGNTEAFF. In DNA form, the CDR3 reads TGTGCCAGCAGGCCGTCACAGGGCAACACTGAAGCTTTCTTT. The V gene is TRBV27, the J gene TRBJ1-1; a weak D match, TRBD1 (6 bases). V dropped 6 bases and J dropped 2 bases, with 13 bases sitting between them. Germline V lookup: CDR1 MNHEY, CDR2 SMNVEV (reference sequence). The CDR3 totals 14 residues.